The rows below give T cell receptor beta chains drawn from one sample of a study of blood T cell repertoires in COVID-19. TCRdb's table, derived via immunoSEQ multiplex PCR, lists solely in-frame clones and lacks some. The table has 90,000 to 120,000 clones, more than 70% seen once. Sequencing was carried out using peripheral blood. These receptor sequences come from a man in his sixties or seventies with acute or convalescent COVID-19. CDR3s include the opening cysteine and the closing phenylalanine or tryptophan. D genes are given only for firm matches. Size is stated for part of the rows, as once, few or many counts, or as a class when the clone is expanded.

V	size	length	D	J	DNA	CDR3
TRBV12-1	once	16	-	TRBJ1-5	TGTGCCAGCAGCTTTGGTGACAGGCTACGCAATCAGCCCCAGCATTTT	CASSFGDRLRNQPQHF
TRBV18	-	14	-	TRBJ2-7	TGTGCCAGCTCTCTGCCGAACAGACCCTACGAGCAGTACTTC	CASSLPNRPYEQYF
TRBV5-1	once	18	TRBD2	TRBJ2-6	TGCGCCAGCAGCTTGGGGCTAGCGGGATTCTCTGGGGCCAACGTCCTGACTTTC	CASSLGLAGFSGANVLTF
TRBV5-6	many	17	-	TRBJ1-5	TGTGCCAGCAGCTTGGCCTATCCGGGGAGAAAGAATCAGCCCCAGCATTTT	CASSLAYPGRKNQPQHF
TRBV5-1	-	14	TRBD1	TRBJ2-5	TGCGCCAGCAGCTTGGGACAGGGGGAGGACACCCAGTACTTC	CASSLGQGEDTQYF
TRBV7-2	-	16	TRBD2	TRBJ2-2	TGTGCCAGCAGCTTAACCAGCGGGGGGGCCACCGGGGAGCTGTTTTTT	CASSLTSGGATGELFF
TRBV19	-	15	-	TRBJ1-5	TGTGCCAGTAGTATTGGAGACGGCTATAATCAGCCCCAGCATTTT	CASSIGDGYNQPQHF
TRBV4-2	-	14	-	TRBJ1-1	TGTGCCAGCAGCCAAGGGGCAGTAGGATTTGAAGCTTTCTTT	CASSQGAVGFEAFF
TRBV9	-	14	TRBD2	TRBJ2-2	TGTGCCAGCAGCACGGGACTAGCGAACGGGGAGCTGTTTTTT	CASSTGLANGELFF
TRBV28	-	19	TRBD1	TRBJ2-6	TGTGCCAGCAGCAAATACGGACAGGGGGCGAACTCTGGGGCCAACGTCCTGACTTTC	CASSKYGQGANSGANVLTF
TRBV24-1	-	13	TRBD2	TRBJ2-1	TGTGCCACTGGGGGGGGAGCTCGGGATGAGCAGTTCTTC	CATGGGARDEQFF
TRBV6-5	few	16	-	TRBJ1-3	TGTGCCAGCAGTTACTTTACTGGGGCCTCTGGAAACACCATATATTTT	CASSYFTGASGNTIYF
TRBV5-1	-	16	TRBD2	TRBJ2-7	TGCGCCAGCAGCTTGGATTTGGCGGGGGGTGCATACGAGCAGTACTTC	CASSLDLAGGAYEQYF
TRBV11-2	-	15	TRBD2	TRBJ2-5	TGTGCCAGCAGCTTAGAACTAGCGGCCGTGGTGACCCAGTACTTC	CASSLELAAVVTQYF
TRBV5-6	-	15	-	TRBJ1-5	TGTGCCAGCAGCTCGGGACTTTATAGCAATCAGCCCCAGCATTTT	CASSSGLYSNQPQHF
TRBV5-1	once	17	TRBD1	TRBJ1-2	TGCGCCAGCAGCTTGGCGGGACGACAGGGCCAGGAGGATGGCTACACCTTC	CASSLAGRQGQEDGYTF
TRBV7-2	-	15	-	TRBJ1-5	TGTGCCAGCAGCTTAGAGGGACACCCCAACCAGCCCCAGCATTTT	CASSLEGHPNQPQHF
TRBV19	-	13	-	TRBJ2-5	TGTGCCAGTAGTGGAGGCTTACAAGAGACCCAGTACTTC	CASSGGLQETQYF
TRBV11-2	-	15	TRBD1	TRBJ1-5	TGTGCCAGCAGCCCCCAGGGGGTAGGCAATCAGCCCCAGCATTTT	CASSPQGVGNQPQHF
TRBV19	-	15	TRBD1	TRBJ1-5	TGTGCCAGTACCTCGGGACAGGAGAGGGGCGGGCCCCAGCATTTT	CASTSGQERGGPQHF
TRBV9	-	13	-	TRBJ1-1	TGTGCCAGCAGCGCAGGGTTTGGCACTGAAGCTTTCTTT	CASSAGFGTEAFF
TRBV11-2	-	14	-	TRBJ2-7	TGTGCCAGCAGCTTAGGAGACAGTCTCTACGAGCAGTACTTC	CASSLGDSLYEQYF
TRBV6-5	-	14	TRBD1	TRBJ2-1	TGTGCCAGCAGAACAGGGGGCTTCACCAATGAGCAGTTCTTC	CASRTGGFTNEQFF
TRBV19	-	15	TRBD1	TRBJ2-2	TGTGCCAGTAGCCTTGACAGGGCGAACACCGGGGAGCTGTTTTTT	CASSLDRANTGELFF
TRBV2	once	13	-	TRBJ1-4	TGTGCCAGCAGACAGGGATTTAATGAAAAACTGTTTTTT	CASRQGFNEKLFF
TRBV12-5	few	16	TRBD2	TRBJ2-3	TGTGCTAGTGGTTTGAGGGGACTAGCTAGCACAGATACGCAGTATTTT	CASGLRGLASTDTQYF
TRBV21-1	-	17	-	TRBJ1-1	TGTGCCAGCAGCACCCCCGGGGAGAGACAGGAAAACACTGAAGCTTTCTTT	CASSTPGERQENTEAFF
TRBV7-2	-	12	-	TRBJ2-3	TGTGCCAGCAGTCCTAGCACAGATACGCAGTATTTT	CASSPSTDTQYF
TRBV5-1	-	12	-	TRBJ1-1	TGCGCCAGCAGCCCGGGGGGGCTCGAAGCTTTCTTT	CASSPGGLEAFF
TRBV3-1/TRBV3-2	once	14	-	TRBJ2-2	TGTGCCAGTCGCCGGGTGAGCGGCACCGGGGAGCTGTTTTTT	CASRRVSGTGELFF
TRBV7-2	-	15	TRBD1	TRBJ1-6	TGTGCCAGCAGCTTAGCGTTAGGGGGCGGATCACCCCTCCACTTT	CASSLALGGGSPLHF
TRBV6-5	-	14	-	TRBJ1-1	TGTGCCAGCAGTCCGCATAGTGACAGGTCCGAAGCTTTCTTT	CASSPHSDRSEAFF
TRBV2	-	14	-	TRBJ1-1	TGTGCCAGCAGTGAAACAGGCTTGAACACTGAAGCTTTCTTT	CASSETGLNTEAFF
TRBV21-1	-	17	-	TRBJ2-5	TGTGCCAGCAGCAAAGGGGAGGCTACGTGCTATCAAGAGACCCAGTACTTC	CASSKGEATCYQETQYF
TRBV5-1	-	13	-	TRBJ1-1	TGCGCCAGCAGCTTCAACGGGGGGACTGAAGCTTTCTTT	CASSFNGGTEAFF
TRBV7-9	-	11	-	TRBJ1-4	TGTGCCGTGGACAGTAATGAAAAACTGTTTTTT	CAVDSNEKLFF
TRBV5-4	-	13	-	TRBJ2-7	TGTGCCAGCAGCTTGGGGCCGCCCTACGAGCAGTACTTC	CASSLGPPYEQYF
TRBV15	-	15	-	TRBJ2-7	TGTGCCACCAGCAGAGCGACAGGTACTTCCTACGAGCAGTACTTC	CATSRATGTSYEQYF
TRBV21-1	-	14	-	TRBJ1-5	TGTGCCAGCAGGTCCTGGACAGTAGATCAGCCCCAGCATTTT	CASRSWTVDQPQHF
TRBV19	-	13	TRBD1	TRBJ2-7	TGTGCCAGTAGGCCGACAGGGAGCGGCGAGCAGTACTTC	CASRPTGSGEQYF
TRBV7-3	-	12	-	TRBJ1-2	TGTGCCAGCAGCTCAAGTTCAGGATCCTACACCTTC	CASSSSSGSYTF
TRBV5-1	few	16	TRBD1	TRBJ1-4	TGCGCCAGCAGCCCAGGACAGGGCCCAGAGTATGAAAAACTGTTTTTT	CASSPGQGPEYEKLFF
TRBV7-9	-	13	TRBD2	TRBJ2-2	TGTGCCACCGAGCGGGGGGCCACCGGGGAGCTGTTTTTT	CATERGATGELFF
TRBV27	-	15	-	TRBJ1-2	TGTGCCAGCAGTTTATCATGGGCCTCTGGCTATGGCTACACCTTC	CASSLSWASGYGYTF
TRBV6-2/TRBV6-3	-	15	TRBD1	TRBJ1-5	TGTGCCAGCAGTAAGCTGGACAGGGTAATCGAGCCCCAGCATTTT	CASSKLDRVIEPQHF
TRBV19	-	16	-	TRBJ2-2	TGTGCCAGTAGTGGGTTTAGCGGTCGGGGTACCGGGGAGCTGTTTTTT	CASSGFSGRGTGELFF
TRBV4-3	many	15	-	TRBJ2-1	TGCGCCAGCAGCCCATTGACAGGAGCTTACAATGAGCAGTTCTTC	CASSPLTGAYNEQFF
TRBV3-1/TRBV3-2	-	14	TRBD2	TRBJ2-2	TGTGCCAGCAGCTTAGCGGGGGGGACCGGGGAGCTGTTTTTT	CASSLAGGTGELFF